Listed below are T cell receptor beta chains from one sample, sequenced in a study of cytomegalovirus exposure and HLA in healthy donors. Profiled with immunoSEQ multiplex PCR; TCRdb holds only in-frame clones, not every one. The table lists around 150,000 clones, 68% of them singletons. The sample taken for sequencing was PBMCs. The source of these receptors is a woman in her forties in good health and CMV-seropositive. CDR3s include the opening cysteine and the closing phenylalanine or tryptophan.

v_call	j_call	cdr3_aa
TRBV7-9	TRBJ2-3	CASSPSGSPPTDTQYF
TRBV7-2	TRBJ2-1	CASSHDWNEQFF
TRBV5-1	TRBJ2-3	CASTGLAGGTDTQYF
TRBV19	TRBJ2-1	CASSNLAGLNNEQFF
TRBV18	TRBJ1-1	CASSSTGFNTEAFF
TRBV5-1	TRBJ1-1	CASSLGAGGGTEAFF
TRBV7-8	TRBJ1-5	CASSPPRWDNQPQNF
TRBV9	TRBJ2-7	CACSVDGQQARERYF
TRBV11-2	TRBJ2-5	CASSSARDSLYQETQYF
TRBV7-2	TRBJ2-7	CASSEELGQGSFYF
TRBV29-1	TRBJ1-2	CSTGGWFVGYPF
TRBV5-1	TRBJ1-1	CASNRDGEAFF
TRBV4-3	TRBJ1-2	CASSPRKGETYGYTF
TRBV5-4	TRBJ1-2	CASSRAQGAEGFLYGYTF
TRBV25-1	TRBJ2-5	CASSEGAGGTEETQYF